The present T cell receptor beta chain was sequenced within a study of Tregs in tolerant kidney transplant recipients. The V gene's germline CDR1 is MNHEY and CDR2 SVGAGI. V shed 6 bases and J shed 5 bases, with 10 bases lying between them. The CDR3 has 12 amino acids. Study findings and constraints: No direct test of biological reproducibility was done here. Antigen-driven expansion was suggested because donor-specific Tregs expanded more than all Tregs in tolerant patients.

As for this clone: Its target is unknown.

TCRdb keeps only in-frame clones here, not all; method: immunoSEQ multiplex PCR. The sample includes 100,000 to 120,000 clones, 90% of them seen just once. The chain links TRBV6-5 to TRBJ1-1; D call uncertain. Source: CD4+ T cells from blood, taken before the transplant. The source of this sequence is a human donor who received a combined kidney and bone marrow transplant. CDR3 bases: TGTGCCAGCAGAAGATCGGGGACTGAAGCTTTCTTT. Residues: CASRRSGTEAFF.